These T cell receptor beta chains were read from a single sample in a study of blood T cell repertoires in COVID-19. Libraries were prepared by immunoSEQ multiplex PCR; TCRdb keeps only in-frame clonotypes and omits some of them. This sample has about 280,000 clones, with 70% to 90% found just once. Sequenced material: peripheral blood. The receptors here all came from a woman younger than 45 who had recovered from COVID-19. Each CDR3 is given with its conserved first and last residue. Each record gives: J gene, V gene, CDR3 protein.

J: TRBJ1-2
V: TRBV5-1
CDR3: CASSLEGARGDGYTF

J: TRBJ1-1
V: TRBV6-2/TRBV6-3
CDR3: CASSYSRGNTEAFF

J: TRBJ2-7
V: TRBV12-3/TRBV12-4
CDR3: CASSLERDEQYF

J: TRBJ2-3
V: TRBV7-9
CDR3: CASSPWGLAGVPDTQYF

J: TRBJ2-7
V: TRBV27
CDR3: CASSLFPGVYEQYF

J: TRBJ1-1
V: TRBV3-1/TRBV3-2
CDR3: CASSQDDTPPQGSEAFF

J: TRBJ2-3
V: TRBV7-8
CDR3: CASSLDGRAMDTQYF

J: TRBJ2-3
V: TRBV2
CDR3: CAIGGPVTDTQYF

J: TRBJ2-5
V: TRBV7-9
CDR3: CASGAGTGGSQETQYF

J: TRBJ1-2
V: TRBV30
CDR3: CAWEASLGGTF

J: TRBJ2-5
V: TRBV7-2
CDR3: CASSSPTQVKETQYF

J: TRBJ2-3
V: TRBV15
CDR3: CATSRVGLRARGPDTQYF

J: TRBJ1-1
V: TRBV2
CDR3: CASIGGPNTEAFF

J: TRBJ1-3
V: TRBV18
CDR3: CASSPTPESSGNTIYF

J: TRBJ1-2
V: TRBV19
CDR3: CASSIDPAYGYTF

J: TRBJ1-5
V: TRBV6-5
CDR3: CASRLQGNQPQHF

J: TRBJ1-4
V: TRBV7-2
CDR3: CASSSGWGEGYEKLFF

J: TRBJ1-3
V: TRBV6-5
CDR3: CASSLGSPTGNTIYF

J: TRBJ2-3
V: TRBV27
CDR3: CASSRSGAPSTDTQYF

J: TRBJ1-1
V: TRBV12-3/TRBV12-4
CDR3: CASSLLGGTEAFF

J: TRBJ2-1
V: TRBV5-6
CDR3: CASSLGDRDYNEQFF

J: TRBJ2-5
V: TRBV5-1
CDR3: CASSLGGVRETQYF